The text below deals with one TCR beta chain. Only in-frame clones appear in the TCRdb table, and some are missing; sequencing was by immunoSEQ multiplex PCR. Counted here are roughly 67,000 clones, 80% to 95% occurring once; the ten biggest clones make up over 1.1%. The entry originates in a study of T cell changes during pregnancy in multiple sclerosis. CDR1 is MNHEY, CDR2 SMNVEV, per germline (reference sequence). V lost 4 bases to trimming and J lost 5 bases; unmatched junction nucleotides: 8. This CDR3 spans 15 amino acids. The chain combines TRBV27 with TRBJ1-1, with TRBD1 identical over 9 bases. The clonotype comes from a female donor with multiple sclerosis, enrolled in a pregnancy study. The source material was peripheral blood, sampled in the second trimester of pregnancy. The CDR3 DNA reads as TGTGCCAGCAGTTCCTTCGACAGGGGGTCGACTGAAGCTTTCTTT. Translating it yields CASSSFDRGSTEAFF.